This T cell receptor (beta chain) is drawn from a study of Graves' ophthalmopathy and Graves' hyperthyroidism (dated by TCRdb to 2016 to 2018). Broadly, across the study: Peripheral blood was collected at initial diagnosis, prior to any treatment. To tell Graves' ophthalmopathy apart from Graves' hyperthyroidism, and to predict which patients would progress to ophthalmopathy, the study relied on TCR beta repertoire signatures. In total, approximately 140 blood samples were TCR-sequenced: approximately 42 ophthalmopathy, about 75 hyperthyroidism and some 17 hyperthyroidism-to-ophthalmopathy patients. A discovery set of about 99 patients (43 ophthalmopathy, about 59 stable hyperthyroidism) was enrolled to explore V-J signatures distinguishing ophthalmopathy from hyperthyroidism. For independent validation, a separate cohort was made up of approximately 19 hyperthyroidism patients plus 17 patients who later progressed from hyperthyroidism to ophthalmopathy. In 6 or 7 hyperthyroidism patients, T-cell repertoires of thyroid tissue and blood were compared. Following sampling, methimazole starting at 30 mg daily was administered to hyperthyroidism patients, and high-dose intravenous methylprednisolone was administered to ophthalmopathy patients. The roughly 100 discovery patients were randomly divided into training and test sets at a 7:3 ratio.

The CDR3, from cysteine to phenylalanine, totals 13 residues. Only the CDR3 DNA is retained, 39 bases long and in frame from the first base. CDR1 and CDR2, per the germline V gene (reference sequence), are SSHAT and FNYEAQ. This clonotype was picked up many times. Its antigen remains unidentified. Sequence at one end of the junction differs from germline and may be a read error. Study-wide findings and limitations: The 13-signature model separated ophthalmopathy from stable hyperthyroidism with approximately 85% sensitivity and approximately 81% specificity in cross-validation, and 80%/75% in the test set. No statistical method was used to predetermine the sample size, and group allocation was not hidden from the investigators. Most of the expanded thyroid clonotypes with a frequency above 0.001 were also detected in blood, and it was suggested that the thyroid immune response may be reflected by blood repertoires. In validation, the model predicted ophthalmopathy progression with nearly 71% sensitivity and around 72% specificity; 12 predicted patients were CT-confirmed with GO in a median of 6.5 months.

For repertoire sequencing, TCR beta CDR3 regions were amplified from RNA transcripts. The first round was an RT-PCR using HTBI primers with the Qiagen OneStep RT-PCR kit, and this first round was followed by a second-round multiplex PCR, then size selection and purification. Sequencing of the libraries was carried out on an Illumina HiSeq2000 in paired-end mode with 100 bp reads. The paper's processing steps were these. SOAPnuke was used to process the reads, throwing out any read that had adapters, had uncalled bases, had a mean Phred below 15, or lacked an exact constant-primer or identifier match. COPE v1.2.5 was used to merge the high-quality paired reads. Clonotypes were defined as unique nucleotide sequences and were aligned to IMGT TRB V, D and J references using MiTCR v1.1. The analysis was limited to V-J combinations with a frequency above 0.0001, which together covered 98% to 99.2% of repertoires. A TCR clonal expansion and chaos score per V-J combination was defined as the ratio of F50 clonal expansion to chaos observed in the TCRdist matrix. Welch's t-statistics and random forest were used to reduce the features to 10 to 15 V-J combinations, which were then used as input to a naive Bayes classifier. Thyroid-blood repertoire similarity was quantified with the Morisita-Horn index. TCRdb took the public reads, trimmed them with fastp at Q25, ran MiXCR for clone calling and kept in-frame beta chains. Rows with one shared CDR3 protein collapse into an entry with the most common genes and DNA. TCRdb, not the authors, supplied the V and J calls. The sample table contains around 400,000 distinct CDR3 sequences; only one count was recorded for roughly 21% of them. Together, the top ten hold approximately 3% of the sample.

A patient counted as having stable hyperthyroidism if there was no progression to ophthalmopathy within 18 months of follow-up. Hyperthyroidism patients were newly diagnosed, with disease duration under 2 months, and aged 18 to 65 years. Patients were excluded if they had other autoimmune diseases, uncontrolled infections, pregnancy or lactation. Diagnosis relied on clinical symptoms, serum thyroxine, TRAb, thyroid ultrasound and orbital computed tomography. Ficoll-Paque density gradient centrifugation was used to isolate PBMCs from around 10 ml of fresh peripheral blood. Trizol reagent was used to extract the total RNA, and its quality was then checked on an Agilent 2100 Bioanalyzer.

The TCR originated in a woman aged 18-35 years with stable Graves' hyperthyroidism. Donor details come from another sample of the same person, matched by shared clones. This chain joins TRBV7-7 to TRBJ2-5, and perhaps TRBD2 as D gene, on 6 matching bases. The sample taken for sequencing was peripheral blood. CDR3 protein: CASSLAAWETQYF. In nucleotide form, the sequence is TGTGCTAGCAGCTTAGCGGCATGGGAGACCCAGTACTTC.